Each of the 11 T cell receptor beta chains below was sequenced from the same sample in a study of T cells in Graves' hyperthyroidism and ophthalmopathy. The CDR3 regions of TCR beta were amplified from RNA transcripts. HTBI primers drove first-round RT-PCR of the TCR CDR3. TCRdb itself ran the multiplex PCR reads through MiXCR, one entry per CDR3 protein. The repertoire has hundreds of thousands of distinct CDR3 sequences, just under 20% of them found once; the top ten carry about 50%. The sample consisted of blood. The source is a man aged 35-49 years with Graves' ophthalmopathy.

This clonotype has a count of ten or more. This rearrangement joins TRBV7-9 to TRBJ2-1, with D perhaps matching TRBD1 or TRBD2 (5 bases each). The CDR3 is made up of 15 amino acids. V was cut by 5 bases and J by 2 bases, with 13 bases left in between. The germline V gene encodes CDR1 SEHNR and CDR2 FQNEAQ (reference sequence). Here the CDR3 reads CASSPGRFTYNEQFF. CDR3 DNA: TGTGCCAGCAGCCCGGGACGGTTTACCTACAATGAGCAGTTCTTC.

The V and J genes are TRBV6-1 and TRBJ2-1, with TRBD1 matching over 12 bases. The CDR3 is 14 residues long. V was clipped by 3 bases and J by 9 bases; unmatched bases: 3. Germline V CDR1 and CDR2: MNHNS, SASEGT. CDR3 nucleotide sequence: TGTGCCAGCAGTGAGTGGGACAGGGGGCTTGAGCAGTTCTTC. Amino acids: CASSEWDRGLEQFF.

The CDR3 is CASSLDLSGRIGTGELFF. The CDR3 DNA follows: TGTGCCAGCAGCTTGGATCTTAGCGGGAGGATCGGCACCGGGGAGCTGTTTTTT. The rearrangement links TRBV11-3 to TRBJ2-2; 10 positions match TRBD2. The CDR3 contains 18 residues. V lost 3 bases, J lost 4 bases, and 11 bases stayed unmatched. The germline V gene encodes CDR1 SGHNT and CDR2 YENEEA.

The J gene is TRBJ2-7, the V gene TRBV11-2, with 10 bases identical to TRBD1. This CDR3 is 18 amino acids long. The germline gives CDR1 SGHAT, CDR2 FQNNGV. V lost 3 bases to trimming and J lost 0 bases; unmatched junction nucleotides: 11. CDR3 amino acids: CASSFRDRGLGSSYEQYF. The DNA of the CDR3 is TGTGCCAGCAGCTTCCGGGACAGGGGCCTTGGGAGCTCCTACGAGCAGTACTTC. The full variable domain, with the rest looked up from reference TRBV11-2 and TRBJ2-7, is EAGVAQSPRYKIIEKRQSVAFWCNPISGHATLYWYQQILGQGPKLLIQFQNNGVVDDSQLPKDRFSAERLKGVDSTLKIQPAKLEDSAVYLCASSFRDRGLGSSYEQYFGPGTRLTVT.

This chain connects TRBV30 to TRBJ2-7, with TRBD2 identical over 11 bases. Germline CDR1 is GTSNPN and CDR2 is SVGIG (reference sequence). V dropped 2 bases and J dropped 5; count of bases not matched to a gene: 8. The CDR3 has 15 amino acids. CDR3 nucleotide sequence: TGTGCCTGGAGTCGACCTTTAGCGGGAGGGAACGAGCAGTACTTC. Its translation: CAWSRPLAGGNEQYF.

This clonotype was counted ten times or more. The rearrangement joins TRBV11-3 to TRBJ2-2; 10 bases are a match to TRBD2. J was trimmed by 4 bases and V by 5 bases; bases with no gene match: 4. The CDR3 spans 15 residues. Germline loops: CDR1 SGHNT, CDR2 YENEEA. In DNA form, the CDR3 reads TGTGCCAGCAGCCCTAGCGGGGGTGCCACCGGGGAGCTGTTTTTT. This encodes CASSPSGGATGELFF.

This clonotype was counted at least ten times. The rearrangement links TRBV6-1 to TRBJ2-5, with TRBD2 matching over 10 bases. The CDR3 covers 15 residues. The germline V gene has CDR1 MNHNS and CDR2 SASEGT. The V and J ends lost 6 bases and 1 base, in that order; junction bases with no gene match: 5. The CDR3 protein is CASSWVAGGQETQYF. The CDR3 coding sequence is TGTGCCAGCAGCTGGGTAGCGGGGGGCCAAGAGACCCAGTACTTC.

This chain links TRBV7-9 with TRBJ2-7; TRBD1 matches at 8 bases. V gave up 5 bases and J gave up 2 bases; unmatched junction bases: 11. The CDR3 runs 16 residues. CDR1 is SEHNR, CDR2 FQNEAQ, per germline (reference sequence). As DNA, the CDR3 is TGTGCCAGCAGCCACGGCCGCGGACAGGGTGCCTACGAGCAGTACTTC. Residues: CASSHGRGQGAYEQYF.

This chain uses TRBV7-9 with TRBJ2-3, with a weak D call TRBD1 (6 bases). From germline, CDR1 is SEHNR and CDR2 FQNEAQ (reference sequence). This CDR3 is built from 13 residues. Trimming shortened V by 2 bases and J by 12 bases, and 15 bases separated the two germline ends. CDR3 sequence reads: CASSLNQQGLQYF. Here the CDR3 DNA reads TGTGCCAGCAGCTTAAACCAACAGGGTCTACAGTATTTT.

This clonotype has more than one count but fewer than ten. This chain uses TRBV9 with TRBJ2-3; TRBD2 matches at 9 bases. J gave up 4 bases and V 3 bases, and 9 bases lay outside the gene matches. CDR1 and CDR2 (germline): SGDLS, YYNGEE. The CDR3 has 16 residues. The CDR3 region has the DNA TGTGCCAGCAGCGAGCCCGGGACTAGCTCGCCAGATACGCAGTATTTT. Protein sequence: CASSEPGTSSPDTQYF. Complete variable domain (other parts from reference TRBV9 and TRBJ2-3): DSGVTQTPKHLITATGQRVTLRCSPRSGDLSVYWYQQSLDQGLQFLIQYYNGEERAKGNILERFSAQQFPDLHSELNLSSLELGDSALYFCASSEPGTSSPDTQYFGPGTRLTVL.

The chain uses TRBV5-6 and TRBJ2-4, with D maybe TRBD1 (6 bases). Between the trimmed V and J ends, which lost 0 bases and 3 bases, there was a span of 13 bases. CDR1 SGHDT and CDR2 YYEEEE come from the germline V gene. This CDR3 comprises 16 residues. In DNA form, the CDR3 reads TGTGCCAGCAGCTTGGCGGAAAGGGGGAACAAAAACATTCAGTACTTC. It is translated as CASSLAERGNKNIQYF. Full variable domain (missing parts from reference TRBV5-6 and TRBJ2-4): DAGVTQSPTHLIKTRGQQVTLRCSPKSGHDTVSWYQQALGQGPQFIFQYYEEEERQRGNFPDRFSGHQFPNYSSELNVNALLLGDSALYLCASSLAERGNKNIQYFGAGTRLSVL.